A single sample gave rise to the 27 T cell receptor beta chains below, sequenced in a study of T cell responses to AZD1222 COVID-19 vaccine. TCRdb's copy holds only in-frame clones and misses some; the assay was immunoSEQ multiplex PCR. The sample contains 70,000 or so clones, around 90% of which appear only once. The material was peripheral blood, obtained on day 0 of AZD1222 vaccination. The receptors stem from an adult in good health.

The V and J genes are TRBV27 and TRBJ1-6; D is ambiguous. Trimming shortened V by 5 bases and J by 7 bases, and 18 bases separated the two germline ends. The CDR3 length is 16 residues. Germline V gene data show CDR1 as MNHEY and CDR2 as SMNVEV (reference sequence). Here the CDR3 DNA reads TGTGCCAGCAGTCTACGAGGACGGCAGTCCAATTCACCCCTCCACTTT. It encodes CASSLRGRQSNSPLHF.

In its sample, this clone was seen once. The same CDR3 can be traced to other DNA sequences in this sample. The CDR3 nucleotides read TGTGCCAGTAGTATTCCCGGCCTGAACACTGAAGCTTTCTTT. Protein sequence: CASSIPGLNTEAFF. J is TRBJ1-1 and V is TRBV19; D remains unclear. Between the trimmed V and J ends, which lost 3 bases and 0 bases, there was a span of 8 bases. Per germline, CDR1 LNHDA and CDR2 SQIVND (reference sequence). This CDR3 is built from 14 residues. Full variable domain (outside the CDR3, taken from reference TRBV19 and TRBJ1-1): DGGITQSPKYLFRKEGQNVTLSCEQNLNHDAMYWYRQDPGQGLRLIYYSQIVNDFQKGDIAEGYSVSREKKESFPLTVTSAQKNPTAFYLCASSIPGLNTEAFFGQGTRLTVV.

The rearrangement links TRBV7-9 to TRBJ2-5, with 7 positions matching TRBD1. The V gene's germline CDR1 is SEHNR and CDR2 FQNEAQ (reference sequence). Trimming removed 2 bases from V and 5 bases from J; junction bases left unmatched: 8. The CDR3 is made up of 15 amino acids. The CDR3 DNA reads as TGTGCCAGCAGCTTAAGGACAGGCGGCGTGGAGACCCAGTACTTC. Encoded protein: CASSLRTGGVETQYF.

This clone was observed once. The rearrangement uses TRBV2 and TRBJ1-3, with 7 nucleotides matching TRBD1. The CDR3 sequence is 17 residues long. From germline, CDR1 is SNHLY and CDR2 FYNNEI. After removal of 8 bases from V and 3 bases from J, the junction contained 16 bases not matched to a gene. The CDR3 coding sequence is TGTGCCAGCGCAAAGTTTGGCAGGGGGGGAGGTGGAAACACCATATATTTT. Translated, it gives CASAKFGRGGGGNTIYF.

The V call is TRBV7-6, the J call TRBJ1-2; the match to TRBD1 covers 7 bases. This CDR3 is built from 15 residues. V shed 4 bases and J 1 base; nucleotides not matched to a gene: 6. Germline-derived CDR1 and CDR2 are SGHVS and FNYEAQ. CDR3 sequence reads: CASSSRGSLNYGYTF. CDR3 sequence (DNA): TGTGCCAGCAGCTCCAGGGGGAGCCTTAACTATGGCTACACCTTC. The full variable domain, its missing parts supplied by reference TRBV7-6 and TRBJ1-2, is GAGVSQSPRYKVTKRGQDVALRCDPISGHVSLYWYRQALGQGPEFLTYFNYEAQQDKSGLPNDRFSAERPEGSISTLTIQRTEQRDSAMYRCASSSRGSLNYGYTFGSGTRLTVV.

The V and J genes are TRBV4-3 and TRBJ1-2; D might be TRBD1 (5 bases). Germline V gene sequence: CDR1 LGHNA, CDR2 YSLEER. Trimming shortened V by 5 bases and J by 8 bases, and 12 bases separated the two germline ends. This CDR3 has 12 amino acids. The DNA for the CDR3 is TGCGCCAGCAGCACTCCAGGGTACGGCTACACCTTC. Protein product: CASSTPGYGYTF.

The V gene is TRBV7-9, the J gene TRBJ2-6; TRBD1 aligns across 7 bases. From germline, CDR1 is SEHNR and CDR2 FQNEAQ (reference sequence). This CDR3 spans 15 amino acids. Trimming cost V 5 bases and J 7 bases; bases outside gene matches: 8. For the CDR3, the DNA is TGTGCCAGCAGCCCCGGGACAGTCGGAGCCAACGTCCTGACTTTC. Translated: CASSPGTVGANVLTF.

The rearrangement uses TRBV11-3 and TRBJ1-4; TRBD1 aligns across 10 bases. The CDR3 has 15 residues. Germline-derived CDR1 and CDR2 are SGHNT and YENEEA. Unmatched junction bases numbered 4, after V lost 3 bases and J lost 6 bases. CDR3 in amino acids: CASSFRTGGYEKLFF. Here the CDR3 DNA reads TGTGCCAGCAGCTTCCGGACAGGGGGATATGAAAAACTGTTTTTT.

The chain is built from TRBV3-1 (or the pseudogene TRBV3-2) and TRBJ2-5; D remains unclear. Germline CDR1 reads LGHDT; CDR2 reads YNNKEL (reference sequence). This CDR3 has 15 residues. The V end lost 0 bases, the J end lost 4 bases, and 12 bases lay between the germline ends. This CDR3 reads CASSQDRSFRETQYF. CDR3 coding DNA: TGTGCCAGCAGCCAAGATCGGAGCTTTAGAGAGACCCAGTACTTC.

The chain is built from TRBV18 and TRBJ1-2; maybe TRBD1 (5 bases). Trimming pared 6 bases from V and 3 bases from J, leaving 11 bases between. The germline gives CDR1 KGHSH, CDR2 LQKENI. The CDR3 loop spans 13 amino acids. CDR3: CASSYQGDYGYTF. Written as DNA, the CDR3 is TGTGCCAGCTCCTATCAGGGTGACTATGGCTACACCTTC.

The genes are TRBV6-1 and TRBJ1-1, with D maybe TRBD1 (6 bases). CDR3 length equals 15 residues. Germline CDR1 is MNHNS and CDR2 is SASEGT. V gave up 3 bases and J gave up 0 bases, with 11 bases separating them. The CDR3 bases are TGTGCCAGCAGTGACAGGGGTCGGATGAACACTGAAGCTTTCTTT. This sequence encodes CASSDRGRMNTEAFF.

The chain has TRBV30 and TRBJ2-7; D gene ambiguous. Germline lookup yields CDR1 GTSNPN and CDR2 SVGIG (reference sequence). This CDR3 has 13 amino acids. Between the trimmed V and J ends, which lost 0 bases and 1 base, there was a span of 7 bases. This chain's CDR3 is CAWSVGRSYEQYF. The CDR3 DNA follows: TGTGCCTGGAGTGTGGGCAGATCCTACGAGCAGTACTTC.

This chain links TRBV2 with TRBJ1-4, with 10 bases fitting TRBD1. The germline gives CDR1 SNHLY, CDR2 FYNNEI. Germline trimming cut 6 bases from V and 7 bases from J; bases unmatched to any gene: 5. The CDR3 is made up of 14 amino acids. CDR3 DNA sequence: TGTGCCAGCAGGGCGACAGGGGGCCGTGAAAAACTGTTTTTT. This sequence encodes CASRATGGREKLFF.

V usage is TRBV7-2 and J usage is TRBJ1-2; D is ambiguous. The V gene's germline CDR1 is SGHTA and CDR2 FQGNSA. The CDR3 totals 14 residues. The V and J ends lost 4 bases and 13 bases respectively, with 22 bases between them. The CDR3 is CASSSLLGSLDLTF. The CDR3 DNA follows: TGTGCCAGCAGCTCCCTCCTAGGGTCCCTTGATCTCACCTTC.

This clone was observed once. The CDR3, as DNA: TGCAGTGCTAGTCCCAGGCGGGATGGCTACACCTTC. Translated: CSASPRRDGYTF. The rearrangement joins TRBV20-1 to TRBJ1-2; no definite D call. Trimming cost V 3 bases and J 6 bases, with 11 bases left between them. Germline CDR1 and CDR2: DFQATT and SNEGSKA (reference sequence). The CDR3 consists of 12 residues.

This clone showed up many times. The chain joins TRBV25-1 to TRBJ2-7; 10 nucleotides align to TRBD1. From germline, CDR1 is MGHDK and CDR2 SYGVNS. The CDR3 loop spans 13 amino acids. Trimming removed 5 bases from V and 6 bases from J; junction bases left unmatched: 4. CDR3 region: CASSLRTGGEQYF. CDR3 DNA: TGTGCCAGCAGTCTTCGGACAGGGGGCGAGCAGTACTTC.

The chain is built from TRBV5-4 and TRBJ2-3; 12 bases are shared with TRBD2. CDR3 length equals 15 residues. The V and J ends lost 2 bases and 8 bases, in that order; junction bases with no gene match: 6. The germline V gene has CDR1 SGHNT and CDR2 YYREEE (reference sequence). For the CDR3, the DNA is TGTGCCAGCAGCTTAGCTAGCGGGGGGGCAGGTACGCAGTATTTT. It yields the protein CASSLASGGAGTQYF.

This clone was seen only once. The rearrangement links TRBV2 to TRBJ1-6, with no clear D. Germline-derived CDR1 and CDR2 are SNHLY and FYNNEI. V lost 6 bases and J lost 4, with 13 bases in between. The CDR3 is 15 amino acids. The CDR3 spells CASRGSNLYNSPLHF. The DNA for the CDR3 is TGTGCCAGCAGGGGGTCCAACCTATATAATTCACCCCTCCACTTT. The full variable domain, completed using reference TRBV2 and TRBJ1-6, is EPEVTQTPSHQVTQMGQEVILRCVPISNHLYFYWYRQILGQKVEFLVSFYNNEISEKSEIFDDQFSVERPDGSNFTLKIRSTKLEDSAMYFCASRGSNLYNSPLHFGNGTRLTVT.

DNA of the CDR3: TGTGCCAGCACCCTGGGGGGAAGCACAGATACGCAGTATTTT. It is translated as CASTLGGSTDTQYF. V is TRBV7-8 and J is TRBJ2-3; tentatively, D is TRBD2 (6 bases). The CDR3 consists of 14 residues. The germline V and J ends were trimmed by 7 bases and 0 bases, with 11 bases remaining between them. CDR1 SGHVS and CDR2 FQNEAQ come from the germline V gene.

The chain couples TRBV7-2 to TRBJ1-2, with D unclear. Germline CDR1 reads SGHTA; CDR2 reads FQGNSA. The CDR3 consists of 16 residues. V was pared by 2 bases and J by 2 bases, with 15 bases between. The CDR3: CASSLWNVVGNYGYTF. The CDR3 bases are TGTGCCAGCAGCTTATGGAATGTCGTGGGGAACTATGGCTACACCTTC.

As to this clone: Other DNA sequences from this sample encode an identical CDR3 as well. CDR3 residues: CASSLAEEQYF. As DNA, the CDR3 is TGTGCCAGCAGCTTGGCCGAAGAGCAGTACTTC. The genes are TRBV5-5 and TRBJ2-7; D is uncertain. Trimming cost V 0 bases and J 7 bases, with 5 bases left between them. Germline CDR1 SGHKS, CDR2 YYEKEE (reference sequence). The CDR3 extends over 11 amino acids.

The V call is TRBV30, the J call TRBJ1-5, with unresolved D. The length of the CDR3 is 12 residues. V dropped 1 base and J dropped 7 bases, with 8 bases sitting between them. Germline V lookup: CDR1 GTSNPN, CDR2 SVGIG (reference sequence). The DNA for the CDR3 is TGTGCCTGGAGTGACTCCAAACAGCCCCAGCATTTT. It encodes CAWSDSKQPQHF.

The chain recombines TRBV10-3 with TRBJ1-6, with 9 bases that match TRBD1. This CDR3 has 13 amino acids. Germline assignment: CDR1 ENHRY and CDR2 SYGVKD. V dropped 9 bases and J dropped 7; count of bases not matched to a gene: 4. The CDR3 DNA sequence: TGTGCCATACAGGGGGCCCTCAATTCACCCCTCCACTTT. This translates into CAIQGALNSPLHF.

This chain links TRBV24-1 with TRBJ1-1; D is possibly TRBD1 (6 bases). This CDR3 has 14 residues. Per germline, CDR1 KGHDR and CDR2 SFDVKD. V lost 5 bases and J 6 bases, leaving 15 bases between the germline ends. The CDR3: CATSVLGGRAEAFF. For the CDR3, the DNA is TGTGCCACCAGTGTTCTCGGGGGGCGAGCTGAAGCTTTCTTT.

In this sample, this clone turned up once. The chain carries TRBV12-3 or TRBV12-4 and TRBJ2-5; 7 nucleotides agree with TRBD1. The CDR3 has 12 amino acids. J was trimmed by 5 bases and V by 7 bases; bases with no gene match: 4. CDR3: CASKGAGETQYF. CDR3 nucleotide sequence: TGTGCCAGCAAGGGGGCCGGGGAGACCCAGTACTTC.

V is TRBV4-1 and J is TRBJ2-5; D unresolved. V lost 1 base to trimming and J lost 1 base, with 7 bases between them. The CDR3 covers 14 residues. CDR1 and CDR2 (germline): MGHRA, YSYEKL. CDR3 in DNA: TGCGCCAGCAGCCAAGCCGGGCCCCAAGAGACCCAGTACTTC. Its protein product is CASSQAGPQETQYF.

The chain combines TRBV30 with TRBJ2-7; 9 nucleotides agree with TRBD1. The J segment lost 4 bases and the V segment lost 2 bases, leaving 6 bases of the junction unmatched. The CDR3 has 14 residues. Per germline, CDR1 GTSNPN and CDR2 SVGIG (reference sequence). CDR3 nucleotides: TGTGCCTGGAGTCCCGGGACAGGGTTTTACGAGCAGTACTTC. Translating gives CAWSPGTGFYEQYF.